This T cell receptor (beta chain) was retrieved from a study of blood T cell repertoires in COVID-19 (dated by TCRdb to about 2020). Background for the entire study: Samples covering the acute and convalescent phases of COVID-19 were provided by collaborators in the United States, Italy and Spain. Where HLA class I and class II types were available, the types were taken from metadata supplied by the sample provider, not from assay-based typing. A freely available public database, intended as a resource for researchers studying the immune response to SARS-CoV-2, is where the repertoires were released. The material from the prospective study consisted of cDNA or gDNA derived from T cells, B-cell-depleted T cells, or PBMCs. A de-identified subject ID, COVID-19 status, age in years and sex were almost always included in the sample metadata. Samples were obtained from the ongoing ImmuneRACE study (first 160 participants) and from over a thousand subjects provided by 6 global collaborators. Subjects who had been exposed to COVID-19, were actively infected with it, or had recovered from it provided the deeply sampled blood TCRbeta repertoires that made up the dataset.

Overall study results and their limits: How much clinical and demographic metadata was included differed by source and by participant, and the metadata was provided uncurated.

A note on this clone: There is no known antigen for this receptor. Base qualities are not at hand, and no much larger clone is one base apart.

In the prospective study, participants were roughly 18 to 90 years old, resided in about two dozen geographic areas of the United States, and were enrolled through a virtual design. Cohort assignment in the prospective study relied on participant-reported clinical history from a screening survey and a study questionnaire. Each participant in the prospective study had whole blood, serum and a nasopharyngeal or oropharyngeal swab collected by mobile phlebotomists. Participants in the prospective study had the option to provide additional blood draws and questionnaires over a roughly two-month period. Before DNA extraction, prospective study blood samples were shipped either frozen or at room temperature. TCRbeta CDR3 regions were amplified from genomic DNA using the immunoSEQ Assay, a bias-controlled multiplex PCR. As for how the authors treated the data: Within the assay, amplification of reference gene primers was used to estimate how many nucleated cells each sample contained. To quantify the absolute abundance of each unique TCRbeta CDR3 rearrangement, sequence reads were collapsed and filtered. For each sample, productive Simpson clonality was calculated by taking the square root of Simpson's diversity index across productive rearrangements. Drawn from immuneACCESS, this table holds only the in-frame rearrangements with V and J called that TCRdb kept. Clones are partly lost; checked studies trace under half to an unresolved V gene and leave the rest unexplained. For V, J and clone size, that table is used; D and trimming come from the DNA. In all, the sample holds about 280,000 clones, and roughly 90% of those were seen once. Jointly, the top ten make up about 1.8% of the sample.

The source is a woman under 30 with acute COVID-19. Material for sequencing was PBMCs or T cells enriched from blood (not recorded which).

The DNA sequence follows: TGCAGCGTTGTTTCCCTTCGCAGCGGGAGCTCCTACGAGCAGTACTTC. The encoded protein is CSVVSLRSGSSYEQYF. The chain is made from TRBV29-1 and TRBJ2-7, and TRBD2 matches 8 of the central bases. V has 4 bases trimmed and J has 0 bases trimmed; junction bases matching no gene number 11. CDR3 length: 16 amino acids, cysteine to phenylalanine. Only CDR3 DNA is held: 48 bases, read in frame from base 1. The germline V gene encodes CDR1 SQVTM and CDR2 ANQGSEA.